What follows are 20 T cell receptor beta chains derived from one specimen sequenced in a study of spatial heterogeneity in lung cancer. Sample time point: blood at routine non-recurrence follow-up after resection. Unsorted whole RNA from tumor, nontumor lung or frozen PBMC underwent sequencing. MiXCR was run by TCRdb on the 5' RACE reads, yielding one entry per CDR3 protein. The sample carries about 52,000 distinct CDR3 sequences, 6% to 8.5% recorded once. The sequencing here drew on PBMCs, taken at follow-up. These receptors all come from a female donor with early-stage non-small cell lung cancer.

The chain couples TRBV7-9 to TRBJ1-4; 9 bases match TRBD1. Germline assignment: CDR1 SEHNR and CDR2 FQNEAQ (reference sequence). Trimming took 10 bases from V and 5 from J; bases not matched to a gene: 11. This CDR3 spans 15 amino acids. CDR3 DNA sequence: TGTGCCACGGTCGCCCGGGACAGGGCAAATGAAAAACTGTTTTTT. Protein product: CATVARDRANEKLFF.

The sample holds many counts of this clonotype. The V gene is TRBV12-3 or TRBV12-4, the J gene TRBJ2-5; 13 bases are shared with TRBD2. The CDR3 runs 16 residues. V was clipped by 4 bases and J by 4 bases; unmatched bases: 6. CDR3 protein: CASSSRLAGGGETQYF. The CDR3 nucleotides read TGTGCCAGCAGTTCCCGACTAGCGGGGGGTGGAGAGACCCAGTACTTC.

This clonotype was observed a handful of times. V usage is TRBV12-3 or TRBV12-4 and J usage is TRBJ2-5, with a weak D call TRBD2 (5 bases). CDR3 length equals 15 residues. Between the trimmed V and J ends, which lost 2 bases and 1 base, there was a span of 11 bases. The CDR3 DNA is TGTGCCAGCAGTTTACGGAGGAGGATCCAAGAGACCCAGTACTTC. This gives the protein CASSLRRRIQETQYF.

In its sample, this clonotype was seen a few times. The chain carries TRBV5-1 and TRBJ2-1, with 7 nucleotides matching TRBD1. With V trimmed by 2 bases and J by 0 bases, 5 bases remained unmatched. Germline assignment: CDR1 SGHRS and CDR2 YFSETQ. The CDR3 extends over 16 amino acids. The CDR3 DNA reads TGCGCCAGCAGCTTCGGGACAGACCCCTCCTACAATGAGCAGTTCTTC. Protein: CASSFGTDPSYNEQFF. Filled out from reference TRBV5-1 and TRBJ2-1, the complete variable domain reads KAGVTQTPRYLIKTRGQQVTLSCSPISGHRSVSWYQQTPGQGLQFLFEYFSETQRNKGNFPGRFSGRQFSNSRSEMNVSTLELGDSALYLCASSFGTDPSYNEQFFGPGTRLTVL.

The chain recombines TRBV18 with TRBJ2-2; D gene unclear. The V end was cut by 4 bases, the J end by 1 base, with 13 bases between. Per the germline V gene, CDR1 is KGHSH and CDR2 is LQKENI. This CDR3 has 16 amino acids. CDR3 protein: CASSLFALMNTGELFF. CDR3 DNA sequence: TGTGCCAGCTCACTGTTCGCGCTGATGAACACCGGGGAGCTGTTTTTT.

Ten or more counts support this clonotype. The V call is TRBV6-2 or TRBV6-3, the J call TRBJ1-6; D gene ambiguous. This CDR3 is 15 amino acids long. The V end lost 7 bases, the J end lost 0 bases, and 10 bases lay between the germline ends. Germline V gene data show CDR1 as MNHEY and CDR2 as SVGEGT. Here the CDR3 reads CASNDVDSYNSPLHF. The CDR3 DNA reads TGTGCCAGCAACGACGTGGACTCCTATAATTCACCCCTCCACTTT.

This clonotype was seen more than once but under ten times. The V gene is TRBV7-9, the J gene TRBJ1-1, with D unclear. This CDR3 comprises 15 residues. CDR1 is SEHNR and CDR2 is FQNEAQ in the germline V gene (reference sequence). V lost 5 bases to trimming and J lost 1 base, with 14 bases between them. The CDR3 DNA reads TGTGCCAGCAGCCTGGGGATGGGTGCGAACACTGAAGCTTTCTTT. Residues: CASSLGMGANTEAFF.

The DNA of the CDR3 is TGTGCCAGCAGCCCTCAGGGTGTCGGGGAGCTGTTTTTT. Its translation: CASSPQGVGELFF. V usage is TRBV14 and J usage is TRBJ2-2; D is perhaps TRBD1 (5 bases). The CDR3 has 13 amino acids. V was cut by 4 bases and J by 7 bases, with 10 bases left in between. Germline-derived CDR1 and CDR2 are SGHDN and FVKESK.

The sample holds many counts of this clonotype. V is TRBV5-6 and J is TRBJ2-7; the D gene is possibly TRBD1 (6 bases). V lost 2 bases to trimming and J lost 3 bases, with 9 bases between them. The CDR3 totals 13 residues. Germline loops: CDR1 SGHDT, CDR2 YYEEEE. The CDR3 coding sequence is TGTGCCAGCAGCTTAAGACAGGTCTACGAGCAGTACTTC. The encoded protein is CASSLRQVYEQYF.

This chain links TRBV6-5 with TRBJ1-1; 12 bases are shared with TRBD1. V lost 0 bases to trimming and J lost 4 bases; unmatched junction nucleotides: 18. Germline assignment: CDR1 MNHEY and CDR2 SVGAGI. The CDR3 consists of 21 residues. CDR3 sequence (DNA): TGTGCCAGCAGTTACTCACTGCGTTCCCGGGACAGGGGGCTTAGGGGCACTGAAGCTTTCTTT. This encodes CASSYSLRSRDRGLRGTEAFF.

This clonotype was picked up a small number of times. DNA for the CDR3: TGCGCCAGCAGCCCGCCGAACAGGGGTCAGCTTAATGAGCAGTTCTTC. It translates to CASSPPNRGQLNEQFF. The rearrangement uses TRBV5-1 and TRBJ2-1; 7 nucleotides line up with TRBD1. The CDR3 sequence is 16 residues long. Looked up from germline, CDR1 is SGHRS and CDR2 is YFSETQ. V dropped 4 bases and J dropped 7; count of bases not matched to a gene: 14.

This clonotype was counted only a few times. This rearrangement joins TRBV18 to TRBJ2-7; 10 positions match TRBD1. The germline V gene has CDR1 KGHSH and CDR2 LQKENI. The CDR3 extends over 15 amino acids. V gave up 3 bases and J gave up 6 bases; unmatched junction bases: 8. In DNA, the CDR3 is TGTGCCAGCTCACCTCGGAGACAGGGGGCGTCCGAGCAGTACTTC. Protein product: CASSPRRQGASEQYF.

This clonotype was seen many times. The rearrangement joins TRBV12-3 or TRBV12-4 to TRBJ2-5; weak D call: TRBD1 (5 bases). Trimming took 6 bases from V and 1 from J, leaving 6 bases between them. The CDR3 covers 12 residues. The CDR3 DNA follows: TGTGCCAGCAGAGGGGTCCAAGAGACCCAGTACTTC. Translating it yields CASRGVQETQYF.

This clonotype was seen many times. The V and J genes are TRBV29-1 and TRBJ1-1; 7 bases are a match to TRBD1. This CDR3 is built from 11 residues. Trimming removed 7 bases from V and 10 bases from J; junction bases left unmatched: 9. The germline V gene encodes CDR1 SQVTM and CDR2 ANQGSEA. CDR3 bases: TGCAGCGCCCGACAGGGCGGCGGAGCTTTCTTT. Amino acid sequence: CSARQGGGAFF.

At least ten counts were recorded for this clonotype. The chain's CDR3 is CASSPGQGADTQYF. The CDR3 DNA is TGTGCCAGCTCACCCGGACAGGGAGCAGATACGCAGTATTTT. The rearrangement uses TRBV18 and TRBJ2-3, with 8 bases that match TRBD1. V gave up 3 bases and J gave up 4 bases; unmatched junction bases: 3. CDR1 and CDR2 (germline): KGHSH, LQKENI. The CDR3 is 14 residues long.

This chain joins TRBV12-3 or TRBV12-4 and TRBJ2-7; weak D call: TRBD1 (6 bases). V was shortened by 6 bases and J by 6 bases, with 12 bases between the two germline ends. CDR3 length: 12 residues. The CDR3 DNA follows: TGTGCCAGCAGCTCCCAGGGGTTCGAGCAGTACTTC. This translates into CASSSQGFEQYF.

In DNA form, the CDR3 reads TGTGCCAGCAGTTTGTGGACTAGCGGGTTTCAAGAGACCCAGTACTTC. This encodes CASSLWTSGFQETQYF. J is TRBJ2-5 and V is TRBV28, with TRBD2 matching 11 bases. J was trimmed by 2 bases and V by 3 bases; bases with no gene match: 5. CDR1 and CDR2 from the germline V gene are MDHEN and SYDVKM. The CDR3 contains 16 residues. Together with reference TRBV28 and TRBJ2-5, the CDR3 gives the full variable domain: DVKVTQSSRYLVKRTGEKVFLECVQDMDHENMFWYRQDPGLGLRLIYFSYDVKMKEKGDIPEGYSVSREKKERFSLILESASTNQTSMYLCASSLWTSGFQETQYFGPGTRLLVL.

The chain recombines TRBV20-1 with TRBJ1-2; the D is unclear. The germline V gene encodes CDR1 DFQATT and CDR2 SNEGSKA (reference sequence). V lost 0 bases to trimming and J lost 3 bases, with 8 bases between them. This CDR3 region has 13 residues. CDR3 nucleotide sequence: TGCAGTGCTAGAGAGCTGCTGGACTATGGCTACACCTTC. Amino acids: CSARELLDYGYTF.

This clonotype was seen many times. The V call is TRBV6-2 or TRBV6-3, the J call TRBJ2-5; 14 bases are a match to TRBD2. The CDR3 totals 16 residues. From germline, CDR1 is MNHEY and CDR2 SVGEGT. With V trimmed by 6 bases and J by 1 base, 4 bases remained unmatched. CDR3 DNA: TGTGCCAGCAGCCGTGGGACTAGCGGGGGCCAAGAGACCCAGTACTTC. It yields the protein CASSRGTSGGQETQYF.

This clonotype has a count of ten or more. This sequence joins TRBV7-2 and TRBJ1-3; D uncertain. V was cut by 0 bases and J by 2 bases, with 5 bases left in between. The CDR3 spans 14 residues. The V gene's germline CDR1 is SGHTA and CDR2 FQGNSA. The CDR3 sequence is CASSLALTGNTIYF. The CDR3 region has the DNA TGTGCCAGCAGCTTAGCCCTTACTGGAAACACCATATATTTT.